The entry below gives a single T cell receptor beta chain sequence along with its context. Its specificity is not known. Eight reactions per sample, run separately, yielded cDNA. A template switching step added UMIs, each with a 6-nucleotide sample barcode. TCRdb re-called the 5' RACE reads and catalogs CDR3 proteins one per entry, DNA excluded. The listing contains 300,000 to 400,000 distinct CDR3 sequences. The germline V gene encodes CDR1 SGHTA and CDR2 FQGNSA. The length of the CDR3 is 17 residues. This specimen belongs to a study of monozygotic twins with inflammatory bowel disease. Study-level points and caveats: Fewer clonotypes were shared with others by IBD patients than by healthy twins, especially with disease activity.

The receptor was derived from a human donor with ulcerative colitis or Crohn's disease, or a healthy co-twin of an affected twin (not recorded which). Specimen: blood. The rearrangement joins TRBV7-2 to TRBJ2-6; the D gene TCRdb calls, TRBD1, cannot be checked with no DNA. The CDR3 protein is CASSLAGTKSGANVLTF.